The 17 T cell receptor beta chains in this list originate from one sample, sequenced in a study of T cell responses to AZD1222 COVID-19 vaccine. Using immunoSEQ multiplex PCR, the repertoire was profiled, and TCRdb retains in-frame clones only, with some absent. The sample lists around 100,000 clones; approximately 90% were seen once. Specimen: peripheral blood, collected 28 days after the second AZD1222 dose. All receptors derive from an adult who received the AZD1222 COVID-19 vaccine.

The chain is built from TRBV7-3 and TRBJ1-1; 9 nucleotides match TRBD1. CDR3 length: 22 residues. Germline CDR1 SGHTA, CDR2 FQGTGA. V lost 1 base and J lost 3; bases outside the gene matches: 24. For the CDR3, the DNA is TGTGCCAGCAGCTTAAGACCCTTCGGACCGGGACAGGGCTCGGACCTTGACACTGAAGCTTTCTTT. It encodes CASSLRPFGPGQGSDLDTEAFF.

V is TRBV7-9 and J is TRBJ1-4; D is unresolved. Trimming removed 1 base from V and 3 bases from J, with 9 bases in between. The germline CDR1 and CDR2 sequences are SEHNR and FQNEAQ (reference sequence). CDR3 size: 15 residues. CDR3 residues: CASSLVGGSNEKLFF. CDR3 nucleotides: TGTGCCAGCAGCTTAGTTGGCGGGTCTAATGAAAAACTGTTTTTT.

The rearrangement joins TRBV5-8 to TRBJ1-1, with 8 bases fitting TRBD1. The CDR3 totals 13 residues. V gave up 6 bases and J gave up 6 bases; unmatched junction bases: 7. Germline lookup yields CDR1 SGHTS and CDR2 YDEGEE. The CDR3 sequence is CASKKTGVAEAFF. The CDR3 bases are TGTGCCAGCAAAAAGACAGGGGTTGCTGAAGCTTTCTTT.

The rearrangement uses TRBV7-2 and TRBJ1-2, with D possibly matching TRBD1 (6 bases). The V end lost 5 bases, the J end lost 2 bases, and 9 bases lay between the germline ends. Germline loops: CDR1 SGHTA, CDR2 FQGNSA. This CDR3 is 13 amino acids long. For the CDR3, the DNA is TGTGCCAGCAGCCCGGACAGAAACTATGGCTACACCTTC. It is translated as CASSPDRNYGYTF.

This sequence joins TRBV18 and TRBJ2-5, with TRBD2 matching 8 bases. The CDR3 loop spans 16 amino acids. Germline CDR1 and CDR2: KGHSH and LQKENI. V shed 6 bases and J 5 bases; nucleotides not matched to a gene: 14. The DNA of the CDR3 is TGTGCCAGCTCCTCCACCTCCGGGGGGGCTACGGAGACCCAGTACTTC. It is translated as CASSSTSGGATETQYF.

The rearrangement joins TRBV15 to TRBJ1-5; TRBD1 agrees at 10 bases. The ends lost 1 base at V and 4 bases at J; junction bases unmatched: 4. The germline CDR1 and CDR2 sequences are LNHNV and YYDKDF (reference sequence). This CDR3 contains 16 residues. The CDR3 coding sequence is TGTGCCACCAGCAGAGTAAAGGGACAGGGGAATCAGCCCCAGCATTTT. Translating gives CATSRVKGQGNQPQHF. Complete variable domain (other parts from reference TRBV15 and TRBJ1-5): DAMVIQNPRYQVTQFGKPVTLSCSQTLNHNVMYWYQQKSSQAPKLLFHYYDKDFNNEADTPDNFQSRRPNTSFCFLDIRSPGLGDTAMYLCATSRVKGQGNQPQHFGDGTRLSIL.

This chain links TRBV18 with TRBJ2-2; no reliable D call. There are 15 residues in the CDR3. The V end lost 2 bases, the J end lost 2 bases, and 9 bases lay between the germline ends. Germline CDR1 KGHSH, CDR2 LQKENI. CDR3 DNA: TGTGCCAGCTCACCATCTATGGCAAACACCGGGGAGCTGTTTTTT. The encoded protein is CASSPSMANTGELFF.

The chain carries TRBV6-5 and TRBJ1-2, with D uncertain. The germline V gene encodes CDR1 MNHEY and CDR2 SVGAGI. The germline V and J ends were trimmed by 2 bases and 6 bases, with 13 bases remaining between them. The CDR3 spans 14 residues. CDR3 residues: CASSYAGSGDGYTF. The CDR3, as DNA: TGTGCCAGCAGTTACGCAGGCTCTGGGGATGGCTACACCTTC.

The chain links TRBV5-5 to TRBJ2-6; 7 bases align to TRBD2. Germline V gene sequence: CDR1 SGHKS, CDR2 YYEKEE (reference sequence). The V and J ends lost 4 bases and 0 bases, in that order; junction bases with no gene match: 7. The CDR3 length is 17 residues. The CDR3 reads CASSPRGFTSGANVLTF. CDR3 DNA: TGTGCCAGCAGCCCGCGGGGGTTTACCTCTGGGGCCAACGTCCTGACTTTC.

V is TRBV5-6 and J is TRBJ1-6; the D is unclear. Germline values: CDR1 SGHDT, CDR2 YYEEEE. V was shortened by 7 bases and J by 5 bases, with 10 bases between the two germline ends. The CDR3 has 13 residues. This CDR3 is CASSMGNNSPLHF. In DNA form, the CDR3 reads TGTGCCAGCTCCATGGGTAATAATTCACCCCTCCACTTT.

V is TRBV2 and J is TRBJ1-1; 9 nucleotides align to TRBD1. Unmatched junction bases numbered 6, after V lost 8 bases and J lost 5 bases. The CDR3 is 13 residues long. Looked up from germline, CDR1 is SNHLY and CDR2 is FYNNEI. CDR3 protein: CASGGTGFTEAFF. The CDR3 nucleotides are TGTGCCAGCGGCGGGACAGGGTTTACTGAAGCTTTCTTT.

V is TRBV9 and J is TRBJ1-1; 10 positions agree with TRBD1. J lost 1 base, V lost 4 bases, and 10 bases had no gene match. Per the germline V gene, CDR1 is SGDLS and CDR2 is YYNGEE. CDR3 length equals 17 residues. The CDR3 nucleotides read TGTGCCAGCAGCCTCGGGGGACAGGGGACCGGGAACACTGAAGCTTTCTTT. Amino acids: CASSLGGQGTGNTEAFF.

The J gene is TRBJ1-1, the V gene TRBV18, with D unclear. The CDR3 totals 14 residues. Per the germline V gene, CDR1 is KGHSH and CDR2 is LQKENI. V was cut by 6 bases and J by 2 bases, with 13 bases left in between. Here the CDR3 reads CASSRPFGNTEAFF. Here the CDR3 DNA reads TGTGCCAGCTCCCGCCCGTTCGGAAACACTGAAGCTTTCTTT.

This clone turned up a few times. V and J are TRBV7-2 and TRBJ2-3, with TRBD2 identical over 11 bases. The V segment lost 8 bases and the J segment 4 bases; nucleotides outside the gene matches: 11. The CDR3 is made up of 16 amino acids. In germline, CDR1 is SGHTA, CDR2 FQGNSA. The CDR3 is CASGFPSGGLSDTQYF. In nucleotides, the CDR3 is TGTGCCAGCGGTTTCCCTAGCGGGGGGTTATCAGATACGCAGTATTTT.

The chain is built from TRBV5-1 and TRBJ2-2, with 14 bases aligning to TRBD2. Germline assignment: CDR1 SGHRS and CDR2 YFSETQ. The CDR3 totals 16 residues. The trim removed 3 bases at V and 6 bases at J, leaving 4 bases unmatched. The CDR3 DNA follows: TGCGCCAGCAGCTGGACTAGCGGGGGGACGGCCGGGGAGCTGTTTTTT. This gives the protein CASSWTSGGTAGELFF.

The J gene is TRBJ2-3, the V gene TRBV7-9; 12 nucleotides match TRBD1. Germline loops: CDR1 SEHNR, CDR2 FQNEAQ (reference sequence). The CDR3 runs 16 residues. Trimming cost V 5 bases and J 5 bases; bases outside gene matches: 8. CDR3 in DNA: TGTGCCAGCAGCCCGCCGGGACAGGGGGCCGTAGATACGCAGTATTTT. Protein: CASSPPGQGAVDTQYF.

The chain carries TRBV6-4 and TRBJ2-6; D perhaps matches TRBD2 (6 bases). Germline CDR1 is MRHNA and CDR2 is SNTAGT. This CDR3 region has 15 residues. Deletions cut 3 bases from V and 2 bases from J, with 8 bases between. Here the CDR3 reads CASSEGGTGANVLTF. Here the CDR3 DNA reads TGTGCCAGCAGTGAGGGGGGAACTGGGGCCAACGTCCTGACTTTC.